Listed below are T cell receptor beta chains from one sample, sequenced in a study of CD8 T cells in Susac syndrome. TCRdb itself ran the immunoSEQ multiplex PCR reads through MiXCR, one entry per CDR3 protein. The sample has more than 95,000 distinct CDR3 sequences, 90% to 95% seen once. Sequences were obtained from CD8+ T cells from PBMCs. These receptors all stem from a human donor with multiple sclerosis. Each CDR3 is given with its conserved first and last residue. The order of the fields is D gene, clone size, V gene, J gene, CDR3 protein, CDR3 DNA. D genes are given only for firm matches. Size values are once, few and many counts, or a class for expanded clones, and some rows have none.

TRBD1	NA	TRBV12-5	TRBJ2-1	CASGLVKTGETWALSYNEQFF	TGTGCTAGTGGTTTGGTAAAGACAGGGGAAACGTGGGCTCTCTCCTACAATGAGCAGTTCTTC
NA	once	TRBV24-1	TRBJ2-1	CATSEGGEQFF	TGTGCCACCAGTGAAGGAGGCGAGCAGTTCTTC
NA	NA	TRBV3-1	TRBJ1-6	CASSSPAPIIHHNSPLHF	TGTGCCAGCAGCTCGCCGGCTCCCATTATACATCATAATTCACCCCTCCACTTT
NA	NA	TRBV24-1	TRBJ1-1	CATSGSGAGTEAFF	TGTGCCACCAGTGGCTCAGGGGCGGGCACTGAAGCTTTCTTT
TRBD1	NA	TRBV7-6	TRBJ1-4	CASSQDRRNEKLFF	TGTGCCAGCAGCCAGGACAGGCGTAATGAAAAACTGTTTTTT
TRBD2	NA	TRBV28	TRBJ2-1	CASSAGTSGEWGGYNEQFF	TGTGCCAGCAGTGCTGGGACTAGCGGAGAATGGGGGGGATACAATGAGCAGTTCTTC
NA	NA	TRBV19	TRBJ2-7	CASSTDRPYYEQYF	TGTGCCAGTAGTACGGACAGACCCTACTACGAGCAGTACTTC
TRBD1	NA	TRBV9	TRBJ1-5	CASSVDPDRVKDQPQHF	TGTGCCAGCAGCGTAGACCCCGACAGGGTGAAAGATCAGCCCCAGCATTTT
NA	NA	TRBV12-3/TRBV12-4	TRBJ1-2	CASSFSLRTLYGYTF	TGTGCCAGCAGTTTTTCGCTCAGGACCTTATATGGCTACACCTTC
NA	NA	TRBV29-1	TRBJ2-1	CSVPAGGVSYNEQFF	TGCAGCGTTCCGGCCGGGGGCGTCTCCTACAATGAGCAGTTCTTC
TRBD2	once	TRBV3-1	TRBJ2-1	CASSQGLANEQFF	TGTGCCAGCAGCCAAGGACTAGCCAATGAGCAGTTCTTC
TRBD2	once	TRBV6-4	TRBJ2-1	CASSDSGGGENEQFF	TGTGCCAGCAGTGACTCAGGCGGGGGGGAAAATGAGCAGTTCTTC
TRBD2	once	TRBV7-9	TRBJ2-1	CASSPGTSGRGLYNEQFF	TGTGCCAGCAGCCCCGGGACTAGCGGGAGGGGGCTCTACAATGAGCAGTTCTTC
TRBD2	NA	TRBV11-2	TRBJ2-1	CASSLRSGGSGGGNEQFF	TGTGCCAGCAGCTTAAGGTCGGGAGGTAGCGGAGGAGGAAATGAGCAGTTCTTC
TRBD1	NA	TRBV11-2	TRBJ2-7	CASSLEDRGPYEQYF	TGTGCCAGCAGCTTAGAGGACAGGGGTCCCTACGAGCAGTACTTC
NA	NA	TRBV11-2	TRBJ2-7	CASSLGPGTGPYEQYF	TGTGCCAGCAGCTTAGGCCCGGGGACGGGACCTTACGAGCAGTACTTC
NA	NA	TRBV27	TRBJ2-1	CASSLGPNNEQFF	TGTGCCAGCAGTCTCGGGCCTAACAATGAGCAGTTCTTC
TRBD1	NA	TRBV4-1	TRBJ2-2	CASSQEGGGTGELFF	TGCGCCAGCAGCCAAGAAGGGGGCGGCACCGGGGAGCTGTTTTTT
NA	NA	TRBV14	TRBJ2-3	CASSRVPEADTQYF	TGTGCCAGCAGCAGGGTTCCGGAAGCAGATACGCAGTATTTT
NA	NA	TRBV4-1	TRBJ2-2	CASSQDPSPGGELFF	TGCGCCAGCAGCCAAGATCCCTCTCCGGGCGGGGAGCTGTTTTTT
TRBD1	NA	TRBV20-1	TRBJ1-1	CSASRIGTGDTEAFF	TGCAGTGCTAGCAGAATCGGGACAGGGGACACTGAAGCTTTCTTT
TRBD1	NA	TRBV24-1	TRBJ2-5	CATSERQGQETQYF	TGTGCCACCAGTGAGCGACAGGGGCAAGAGACCCAGTACTTC
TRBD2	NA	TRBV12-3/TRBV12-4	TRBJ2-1	CASSPGTRRANEQFF	TGTGCCAGCAGCCCCGGGACTAGGAGGGCCAATGAGCAGTTCTTC
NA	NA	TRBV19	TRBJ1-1	CASSRRVDTEVFF	TGTGCCAGTAGTAGGAGGGTCGACACTGAAGTTTTCTTT
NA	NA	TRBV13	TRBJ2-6	CASPPRRGSGANVLTF	TGTGCCAGCCCCCCCCGCCGAGGTTCTGGGGCCAACGTCCTGACTTTC
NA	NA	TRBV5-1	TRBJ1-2	CASSSDRLQGTNYGYTF	TGCGCCAGCAGCTCAGACCGTCTCCAGGGGACTAACTATGGCTACACCTTC
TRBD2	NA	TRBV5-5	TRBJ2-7	CASSLGLAVTYEQYF	TGTGCCAGCAGCCTAGGACTAGCGGTTACCTACGAGCAGTACTTC
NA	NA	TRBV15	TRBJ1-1	CATSPGAGYGTEAFF	TGTGCCACCAGTCCCGGCGCGGGATATGGGACTGAAGCTTTCTTT
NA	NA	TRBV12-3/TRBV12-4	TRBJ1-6	CASSLSGGGSPLHF	TGTGCCAGCAGTTTGTCGGGGGGCGGCTCACCCCTCCACTTT
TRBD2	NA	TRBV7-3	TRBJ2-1	CASSLTRGGLNEQFF	TGTGCCAGCAGCTTAACACGGGGGGGCCTCAATGAGCAGTTCTTC
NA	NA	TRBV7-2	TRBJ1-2	CASSLEQDLYGYTF	TGTGCCAGCAGCTTAGAACAGGACCTATATGGCTACACCTTC
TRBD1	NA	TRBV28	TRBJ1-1	CASSPTGGRTEAFF	TGTGCCAGCAGCCCGACAGGGGGTCGGACTGAAGCTTTCTTT
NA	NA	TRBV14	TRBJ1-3	CASSQDRGTGNTIYF	TGTGCCAGCAGCCAAGATCGGGGTACTGGAAACACCATATATTTT
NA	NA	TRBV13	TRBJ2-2	CASTLGTGELFF	TGTGCCAGCACTCTCGGGACCGGGGAGCTGTTTTTT
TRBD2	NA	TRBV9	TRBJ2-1	CASSVGLAGNNEQFF	TGTGCCAGCAGCGTAGGACTAGCGGGAAACAATGAGCAGTTCTTC
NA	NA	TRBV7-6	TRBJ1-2	CASSPTTGLYGYTF	TGTGCCAGCAGCCCAACGACAGGACTATATGGCTACACCTTC
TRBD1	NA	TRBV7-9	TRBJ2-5	CASSSKDPGQAQETQYF	TGTGCCAGCAGCTCCAAAGACCCGGGACAGGCCCAAGAGACCCAGTACTTC
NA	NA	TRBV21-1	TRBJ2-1	CASSMRTGHNTDEQFF	TGTGCCAGCAGCATGCGGACAGGGCACAATACGGATGAGCAGTTCTTC
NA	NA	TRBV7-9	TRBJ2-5	CASSSPGWETQYF	TGTGCCAGCAGTTCGCCGGGGTGGGAGACCCAGTACTTC
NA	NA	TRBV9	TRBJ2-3	CASSREEGPDTQYF	TGTGCCAGCAGCAGAGAGGAGGGGCCAGATACGCAGTATTTT
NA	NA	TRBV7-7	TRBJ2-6	CASSPWGWDNSLGGANVLTF	TGTGCTAGCAGCCCCTGGGGTTGGGACAACTCCCTCGGTGGGGCCAACGTCCTGACTTTC
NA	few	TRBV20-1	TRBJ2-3	CSARDLYGPDTQYF	TGCAGTGCTAGAGACTTGTATGGGCCAGATACGCAGTATTTT
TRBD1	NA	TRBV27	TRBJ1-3	CASSPTGQGWEGNTIYF	TGTGCCAGCAGTCCGACGGGACAGGGGTGGGAAGGAAACACCATATATTTT
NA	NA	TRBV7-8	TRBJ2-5	CASSPTGETQYF	TGTGCCAGCAGCCCAACGGGTGAGACCCAGTACTTC
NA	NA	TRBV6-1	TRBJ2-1	CASSELPNEQFF	TGTGCCAGCAGTGAATTGCCCAATGAGCAGTTCTTC
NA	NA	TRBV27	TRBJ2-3	CASSFDSSTDTQYF	TGTGCCAGCAGTTTCGATTCGAGCACAGATACGCAGTATTTT
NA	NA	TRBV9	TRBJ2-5	CASSVAPARETQYF	TGTGCCAGCAGCGTAGCCCCCGCACGGGAGACCCAGTACTTC
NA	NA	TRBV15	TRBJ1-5	CATSRGATGGPRDQPQHF	TGTGCCACCAGCAGAGGGGCGACAGGTGGGCCCCGGGATCAGCCCCAGCATTTT
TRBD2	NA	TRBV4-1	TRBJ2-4	CASSSRGDSRAKNIQYF	TGCGCCAGCAGCTCGCGGGGGGACTCCCGGGCCAAAAACATTCAGTACTTC
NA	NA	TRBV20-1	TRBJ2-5	CSARGWPGMAGGRNRGQETQYF	TGCAGTGCTAGAGGATGGCCCGGAATGGCCGGGGGGCGAAACAGGGGGCAAGAGACCCAGTACTTC
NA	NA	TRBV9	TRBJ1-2	CASSVAKSDRPSNYGYTF	TGTGCCAGCAGCGTAGCGAAATCGGACAGACCTTCTAACTATGGCTACACCTTC
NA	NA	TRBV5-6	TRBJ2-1	CASSTGPAREKFF	TGTGCCAGCAGCACGGGGCCCGCTCGCGAAAAGTTCTTC
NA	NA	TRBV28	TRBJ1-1	CASRPHGGSVTEAFF	TGTGCCAGCAGACCCCACGGGGGTTCCGTCACTGAAGCTTTCTTT
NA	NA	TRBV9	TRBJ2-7	CASSVDGTQNDEQYF	TGTGCCAGCAGCGTAGATGGGACTCAAAACGACGAGCAGTACTTC